This T cell receptor beta chain came from a study of blood T cell repertoires in COVID-19. As for the study in general: PBMCs, B-cell-depleted T cells, or T cells provided the cDNA or gDNA that made up the material.

Authors' analysis steps: Amplifying reference gene primers gave estimates of nucleated cell counts. Profiled with immunoSEQ multiplex PCR; TCRdb holds only in-frame clones, not every one. V and J calls and clone size are those listed in that table; D and trimming were worked out from the DNA. The sample comprises about 180,000 clones, approximately 88% of which are singletons, and about 7% rests with the top ten. V was pared by 0 bases and J by 4 bases, with 4 bases of the junction left unmatched. Germline V gene data show CDR1 as SGHNT and CDR2 as YYREEE (reference sequence). This CDR3 is built from 15 residues.

The sequence was collected from a woman between 40 and 50 years old with COVID-19, enrolled during active disease. Sequenced input: peripheral blood. The rearrangement uses TRBV5-4 and TRBJ1-3; 7 nucleotides agree with TRBD1. The CDR3 protein is CASSLEGQRGNTIYF. The CDR3 coding sequence is TGTGCCAGCAGCTTGGAGGGACAGAGGGGAAACACCATATATTTT.